The 24 T cell receptor beta chains listed next were all sequenced from one sample in a study of blood T cell repertoires in COVID-19. The data were produced by immunoSEQ multiplex PCR, yet TCRdb's version contains in-frame clones alone and is incomplete. The data hold over 30,000 clones, with around nine tenths observed a single time. The sample taken for sequencing was peripheral blood. These receptors were collected from a woman in her 70s with active COVID-19.

The genes are TRBV6-5 and TRBJ2-7, with unresolved D. The CDR3 extends over 15 amino acids. V lost 1 base and J 0 bases, leaving 10 bases between the germline ends. Germline-derived CDR1 and CDR2 are MNHEY and SVGAGI. Here the CDR3 DNA reads TGTGCCAGCAGTTACTACCCTCCGAGCTCCTACGAGCAGTACTTC. Protein product: CASSYYPPSSYEQYF.

The chain joins TRBV5-4 to TRBJ2-1, with TRBD2 matching 8 bases. The CDR3 length is 17 residues. The J segment lost 7 bases and the V segment lost 5 bases, leaving 17 bases of the junction unmatched. Germline V gives CDR1 SGHNT, CDR2 YYREEE (reference sequence). The CDR3 DNA reads TGTGCCAGCAGACAGGGTGGGGTGGCGGGGGGACGAAATGAGCAGTTCTTC. Its protein product is CASRQGGVAGGRNEQFF.

The rearrangement links TRBV10-3 to TRBJ1-5, with D maybe TRBD1 (5 bases). CDR3 length: 14 residues. V was clipped by 6 bases and J by 4 bases, with 13 bases between them. Per germline, CDR1 ENHRY and CDR2 SYGVKD. CDR3: CAISDRQTNQPQHF. For the CDR3, the DNA is TGTGCCATCAGCGACCGACAGACAAATCAGCCCCAGCATTTT.

This clone occurred once. The chain uses TRBV28 and TRBJ1-2, with D unclear. V gave up 1 base and J gave up 5 bases, with 11 bases separating them. Germline V lookup: CDR1 MDHEN, CDR2 SYDVKM. The CDR3 runs 14 residues. The CDR3 spells CASSLSQGGYGYTF. The CDR3 bases are TGTGCCAGCAGTTTATCCCAAGGAGGATATGGCTACACCTTC.

V is TRBV11-3 and J is TRBJ2-7, with D perhaps TRBD2 (6 bases). Germline CDR1 SGHNT, CDR2 YENEEA. The CDR3 spans 15 residues. The V and J ends lost 1 base and 7 bases respectively, with 17 bases between them. This CDR3 is CASSLGGVQMGEQYF. The CDR3, as DNA: TGTGCCAGCAGCTTAGGGGGGGTTCAAATGGGTGAGCAGTACTTC.

This clone was seen just once. The chain couples TRBV10-3 to TRBJ1-1, with D hard to call. This CDR3 has 13 amino acids. The V gene lost 8 bases and the J gene lost 0 bases, with 10 bases spanning the gap. Germline V lookup: CDR1 ENHRY, CDR2 SYGVKD. The CDR3 DNA reads as TGTGCCATCCGTACAGATTTGAACACTGAAGCTTTCTTT. Residues: CAIRTDLNTEAFF.

The rearrangement uses TRBV6-5 and TRBJ1-5, with D tentatively TRBD1 (5 bases). V dropped 4 bases and J dropped 0 bases, with 10 bases sitting between them. Germline CDR1 and CDR2: MNHEY and SVGAGI. This CDR3 has 15 amino acids. CDR3 in DNA: TGTGCCAGCAGTTCCACCAGGGATAGCAATCAGCCCCAGCATTTT. It yields the protein CASSSTRDSNQPQHF.

The chain uses TRBV2 and TRBJ1-2, with TRBD1 matching over 11 bases. V shed 8 bases and J 1 base; nucleotides not matched to a gene: 12. The germline gives CDR1 SNHLY, CDR2 FYNNEI. CDR3 size: 17 residues. The CDR3 loop reads CASEGRTGGHLNYGYTF. In DNA, the CDR3 is TGTGCCAGCGAAGGGAGGACAGGGGGCCACCTTAACTATGGCTACACCTTC.

The chain has TRBV10-2 and TRBJ2-3, with TRBD2 matching over 11 bases. In germline, CDR1 is WSHSY, CDR2 SAAADI. This CDR3 has 15 amino acids. The V gene end was trimmed by 8 bases and the J gene end by 4 bases; junction bases not matched to a gene: 8. The DNA of the CDR3 is TGCGCCAGCGGATTAGCGGGGGGGCCTGCAGATACGCAGTATTTT. Translation gives CASGLAGGPADTQYF.

This chain uses TRBV19 with TRBJ2-1; 9 bases are a match to TRBD2. V gave up 3 bases and J gave up 2 bases; unmatched junction bases: 5. CDR1 is LNHDA and CDR2 is SQIVND in the germline V gene (reference sequence). CDR3 length equals 16 residues. CDR3 loop: CASSMGLAGPYNEQFF. The CDR3 region has the DNA TGTGCCAGTAGTATGGGGCTAGCGGGGCCCTACAATGAGCAGTTCTTC. The whole variable domain, remainder taken from reference TRBV19 and TRBJ2-1, is DGGITQSPKYLFRKEGQNVTLSCEQNLNHDAMYWYRQDPGQGLRLIYYSQIVNDFQKGDIAEGYSVSREKKESFPLTVTSAQKNPTAFYLCASSMGLAGPYNEQFFGPGTRLTVL.

The rearrangement links TRBV18 to TRBJ1-1; D gene ambiguous. This CDR3 is 14 amino acids long. The ends were cut back, 3 bases at V and 7 bases at J, with 15 bases in the middle. The germline V gene encodes CDR1 KGHSH and CDR2 LQKENI. CDR3 sequence: CASSPESTAGEAFF. CDR3 nucleotides: TGTGCCAGCTCACCGGAGAGTACGGCGGGTGAAGCTTTCTTT.

The chain has TRBV4-2 and TRBJ2-2; 9 bases agree with TRBD2. CDR1 and CDR2 from the germline V gene are LGHNA and YNFKEQ. The CDR3 loop spans 19 amino acids. V trimming: 0 bases; J trimming: 3 bases; junction bases outside the gene matches: 11. The CDR3 region is CASSQEGGGGAMDTGELFF. CDR3 nucleotides: TGTGCCAGCAGCCAAGAGGGAGGCGGGGGGGCCATGGACACCGGGGAGCTGTTTTTT.

J is TRBJ1-5 and V is TRBV6-5; perhaps TRBD1 as D (5 bases). The CDR3 spans 13 residues. Per the germline V gene, CDR1 is MNHEY and CDR2 is SVGAGI. Trimming took 7 bases from V and 6 from J, leaving 13 bases between them. DNA for the CDR3: TGTGCCAGCAAGGGACTGGATGGTCAGCCCCAGCATTTT. Translating it yields CASKGLDGQPQHF.

The J gene is TRBJ2-5, the V gene TRBV7-2; perhaps TRBD2 as D (5 bases). The V gene's germline CDR1 is SGHTA and CDR2 FQGNSA. V was pared by 4 bases and J by 0 bases, with 15 bases between. The CDR3 is made up of 16 amino acids. The CDR3 loop is CASSSTPVAYQETQYF. For the CDR3, the DNA is TGTGCCAGCAGCTCCACGCCCGTAGCGTACCAAGAGACCCAGTACTTC. Supplemented by reference TRBV7-2 and TRBJ2-5, the full variable domain reads GAGVSQSPSNKVTEKGKDVELRCDPISGHTALYWYRQSLGQGLEFLIYFQGNSAPDKSGLPSDRFSAERTGGSVSTLTIQRTQQEDSAVYLCASSSTPVAYQETQYFGPGTRLLVL.

The chain recombines TRBV6-5 with TRBJ1-1; TRBD1 matches at 7 bases. J was trimmed by 5 bases and V by 4 bases; bases with no gene match: 4. The V gene's germline CDR1 is MNHEY and CDR2 SVGAGI. This CDR3 region has 13 residues. The CDR3 loop is CASSSQQGTEAFF. CDR3 DNA: TGTGCCAGCAGTTCCCAACAGGGGACTGAAGCTTTCTTT.

The rearrangement links TRBV4-3 to TRBJ2-2; D remains ambiguous. The CDR3 sequence is 14 residues long. CDR1 LGHNA and CDR2 YSLEER come from the germline V gene. V was shortened by 2 bases and J by 5 bases, with 9 bases between the two germline ends. CDR3 sequence: CASSQIVGTGELFF. The CDR3, as DNA: TGCGCCAGCAGCCAAATCGTCGGGACCGGGGAGCTGTTTTTT.

V usage is TRBV7-2 and J usage is TRBJ2-7; 8 bases line up with TRBD1. Germline CDR1 reads SGHTA; CDR2 reads FQGNSA. This CDR3 is built from 14 residues. The junction had 2 bases not matched to a gene; V was cut back by 3 bases and J by 1 base. CDR3 sequence (DNA): TGTGCCAGCAGCTTCGGACAGGGATCCTACGAGCAGTACTTC. It specifies CASSFGQGSYEQYF.

This chain uses TRBV6-5 with TRBJ1-1; D possibly corresponds to TRBD1 (5 bases). The CDR3 runs to 13 residues. Germline values: CDR1 MNHEY, CDR2 SVGAGI. Trimming removed 2 bases at V and 7 bases at J, with 11 bases between. The CDR3 DNA reads as TGTGCCAGCAGTTACAGGGGAAAGGGTGAAGCTTTCTTT. It translates to CASSYRGKGEAFF.

Here the CDR3 reads CASSLTPLSVPRGDTQYF. The DNA of the CDR3 is TGTGCCAGCAGCTTAACTCCCCTTTCGGTTCCTCGGGGGGATACGCAGTATTTT. V usage is TRBV7-2 and J usage is TRBJ2-3, with D perhaps matching TRBD2 (6 bases). CDR1 SGHTA and CDR2 FQGNSA come from the germline V gene. V was cut by 2 bases and J by 6 bases, with 24 bases left in between. The CDR3 sequence is 18 residues long.

The chain employs TRBV5-1 and TRBJ2-7; TRBD1 aligns across 10 bases. Germline V gene lookup returns CDR1 SGHRS and CDR2 YFSETQ. J was trimmed by 4 bases and V by 4 bases; bases with no gene match: 5. This CDR3 comprises 14 residues. As DNA, the CDR3 is TGCGCCAGCAGCCGACAGGGGGCCACATACGAGCAGTACTTC. Translating it yields CASSRQGATYEQYF.

The V call is TRBV5-1, the J call TRBJ1-6, with D unclear. CDR1 is SGHRS, CDR2 YFSETQ, per germline. Trimming pared 0 bases from V and 4 bases from J, leaving 8 bases between. This CDR3 has 15 residues. In DNA, the CDR3 is TGCGCCAGCAGCTTGGGGGCAGAATATAATTCACCCCTCCACTTT. This codes for CASSLGAEYNSPLHF.

This clone was detected once. This rearrangement joins TRBV7-2 to TRBJ1-6; 9 bases line up with TRBD1. The germline CDR1 and CDR2 sequences are SGHTA and FQGNSA. V was clipped by 4 bases and J by 7 bases; unmatched bases: 2. The CDR3 has 14 residues. CDR3 protein: CASSWGQGNSPLHF. DNA for the CDR3: TGTGCCAGCAGCTGGGGACAGGGAAATTCACCCCTCCACTTT.

The chain employs TRBV28 and TRBJ1-2, with D possibly matching TRBD1 (6 bases). The germline V gene encodes CDR1 MDHEN and CDR2 SYDVKM. This CDR3 comprises 14 residues. CDR3 DNA sequence: TGTGCATGTAACTCGGGGGGGCGTCGGGATGGCTACACCTTC. As protein: CACNSGGRRDGYTF.

The J gene is TRBJ1-2, the V gene TRBV10-3; D unresolved. Trimming removed 2 bases at V and 8 bases at J, with 12 bases between. Germline V gene lookup returns CDR1 ENHRY and CDR2 SYGVKD. This CDR3 has 13 amino acids. The CDR3 DNA reads as TGTGCCATCAGTGAGAAACAGCTTGCGGGCTACACCTTC. Translation gives CAISEKQLAGYTF.